Following are 6 T cell receptor beta chains from one sample sequenced in a study of CD8 T cells in ankylosing spondylitis. Study-level results: Typical of ankylosing spondylitis blood, it appeared, was a TCR beta motif of roughly eight highly homologous variants.

In TCRdb, the 5' RACE reads were re-called with MiXCR into one record per CDR3 protein. The sample contains 200,000 to 250,000 distinct CDR3 sequences, 6% to 8% of which appear only once. No antigen has been identified for these receptors. Sequencing input: blood, either unsorted or a sorted T cell fraction (not recorded which). Receptors originate from a male donor with ankylosing spondylitis.

This clonotype was found many times. This chain links TRBV12-3 or TRBV12-4 with TRBJ2-7, with no clear D. The CDR3 has 12 amino acids. The V and J ends lost 9 bases and 2 bases respectively, with 11 bases between them. The CDR3 loop is CASSRAAYEQYF. CDR3 in DNA: TGTGCCAGTAGCCGGGCCGCCTACGAGCAGTACTTC.

The chain uses TRBV4-3 and TRBJ1-4; D is uncertain. V shed 0 bases and J shed 0 bases, with 8 bases lying between them. The length of the CDR3 is 16 residues. Germline lookup yields CDR1 LGHNA and CDR2 YSLEER. The CDR3 loop reads CASSQDGLPTNEKLFF. The CDR3 DNA reads as TGCGCCAGCAGCCAAGATGGACTGCCAACTAATGAAAAACTGTTTTTT.

This clonotype came up many times. The chain joins TRBV24-1 to TRBJ2-2; D may be TRBD1 or TRBD2 (5 bases each). This CDR3 contains 14 residues. Germline V gives CDR1 KGHDR, CDR2 SFDVKD. V dropped 5 bases and J dropped 4 bases, with 10 bases sitting between them. CDR3 residues: CATSGGGVTGELFF. The CDR3, as DNA: TGTGCCACCAGTGGTGGGGGAGTCACCGGGGAGCTGTTTTTT.

This clonotype was recorded at least ten times. The chain combines TRBV7-6 with TRBJ2-1; D perhaps matches TRBD1 (5 bases). Trimming took off 2 bases at V and 6 bases at J, with 11 bases between the two ends. This CDR3 contains 14 residues. Germline V gene data show CDR1 as SGHVS and CDR2 as FNYEAQ. The CDR3 DNA follows: TGTGCCAGCAGCTTAACCAGGGCCCCCAATGAGCAGTTCTTC. It yields the protein CASSLTRAPNEQFF.

V usage is TRBV3-1 and J usage is TRBJ2-3; 7 nucleotides line up with TRBD2. This CDR3 is built from 18 residues. V lost 0 bases to trimming and J lost 0 bases; unmatched junction nucleotides: 9. Germline V gene sequence: CDR1 LGHDT, CDR2 YNNKEL (reference sequence). This chain's CDR3 is CASSQDRGRAGSTDTQYF. In DNA, the CDR3 is TGTGCCAGCAGCCAAGATCGAGGGAGAGCGGGGAGCACAGATACGCAGTATTTT.

At least ten counts were recorded for this clonotype. The genes are TRBV9 and TRBJ2-5; D possibly corresponds to TRBD2 (5 bases). Deletions cut 0 bases from V and 2 bases from J, with 14 bases between. This CDR3 region has 16 residues. Germline V gene sequence: CDR1 SGDLS, CDR2 YYNGEE. The CDR3 bases are TGTGCCAGCAGCGTAGGGCATTGGGGAGAGCAAGAGACCCAGTACTTC. It specifies CASSVGHWGEQETQYF. The full variable domain, in which reference TRBV9 and TRBJ2-5 provide the parts outside the CDR3, is DSGVTQTPKHLITATGQRVTLRCSPRSGDLSVYWYQQSLDQGLQFLIQYYNGEERAKGNILERFSAQQFPDLHSELNLSSLELGDSALYFCASSVGHWGEQETQYFGPGTRLLVL.